Listed here are 28 T cell receptor beta chains from one sample, sequenced in a study of OX40 agonist ivuxolimab in advanced cancers. Only in-frame clones appear in the TCRdb table, and some are missing; sequencing was by immunoSEQ multiplex PCR. The sample records around 95,000 clones, less than 95% being singletons. This material consisted of CD4+ or CD8+ T cells sorted from blood, taken in a trial of the OX40 agonist ivuxolimab. These receptors were taken from an adult with an advanced solid tumor such as melanoma, head and neck, liver or kidney cancer.

The chain links TRBV4-2 to TRBJ1-2, with 8 positions matching TRBD1. The CDR3 runs to 15 residues. V shed 0 bases, J shed 2 bases, and the junction held 2 bases outside the gene matches. Germline values: CDR1 LGHNA, CDR2 YNFKEQ. The CDR3 nucleotides are TGTGCCAGCAGCCAAGAAGGACAGGGAAACTATGGCTACACCTTC. Amino acid sequence: CASSQEGQGNYGYTF.

In DNA form, the CDR3 reads TGTGCCAGCAGTCCACCGGGACTAGCGGAGAAGCAGTTCTTC. Encoded protein: CASSPPGLAEKQFF. The J gene is TRBJ2-1, the V gene TRBV6-5, with TRBD2 identical over 11 bases. The CDR3 has 14 residues. V dropped 5 bases and J dropped 11; count of bases not matched to a gene: 8. Per the germline V gene, CDR1 is MNHEY and CDR2 is SVGAGI.

The rearrangement joins TRBV5-6 to TRBJ1-4, with D possibly TRBD1 on 5 matching bases. Germline values: CDR1 SGHDT, CDR2 YYEEEE. With 3 bases removed from V and 7 bases from J, the gap between germline ends came to 16 bases. The CDR3 covers 15 residues. CDR3 bases: TGTGCCAGCAGCTGGGCGGGGACCTTGGGTGAAAAACTGTTTTTT. This codes for CASSWAGTLGEKLFF.

This chain connects TRBV28 to TRBJ1-1; 7 bases fit TRBD1. The CDR3 runs 14 residues. Trimming took 7 bases from V and 5 from J; bases not matched to a gene: 10. CDR1 and CDR2 from the germline V gene are MDHEN and SYDVKM. CDR3 protein: CASTPGQARTEAFF. CDR3 DNA: TGTGCCAGCACCCCCGGACAGGCGAGGACTGAAGCTTTCTTT.

The chain recombines TRBV28 with TRBJ1-6; no clear D. Trimming pared 3 bases from V and 7 bases from J, leaving 10 bases between. Germline values: CDR1 MDHEN, CDR2 SYDVKM. The CDR3 is 14 residues long. CDR3 amino acids: CASSFSTANSPLHF. The CDR3 nucleotides are TGTGCCAGCAGTTTTAGTACAGCAAATTCACCCCTCCACTTT.

The chain carries TRBV5-3 and TRBJ1-3, with TRBD1 matching 9 bases. TRBV5-3 is recorded as an ORF, its role being uncertain. V lost 4 bases, J lost 3 bases, and 5 bases stayed unmatched. The CDR3 totals 15 residues. The CDR3 DNA is TGTGCCAGAAGCCAAACAGGGGGCAGTGGAAACACCATATATTTT. Protein product: CARSQTGGSGNTIYF.

This clone showed up just once. The chain joins TRBV18 to TRBJ1-1; TRBD1 might be the D (5 bases). Trimming took off 1 base at V and 11 bases at J, with 11 bases between the two ends. The CDR3 consists of 12 residues. In germline, CDR1 is KGHSH, CDR2 LQKENI. CDR3 DNA sequence: TGTGCCAGCTCACCACAATCGGGGGTGGCTTTCTTT. Translation: CASSPQSGVAFF. Combining the CDR3 with reference TRBV18 and TRBJ1-1 gives the whole variable domain NAGVMQNPRHLVRRRGQEARLRCSPMKGHSHVYWYRQLPEEGLKFMVYLQKENIIDESGMPKERFSAEFPKEGPSILRIQQVVRGDSAAYFCASSPQSGVAFFGQGTRLTVV.

The rearrangement joins TRBV5-1 to TRBJ2-7; D is unclear. This CDR3 is 11 amino acids long. Trimming cost V 0 bases and J 6 bases, with 4 bases left between them. CDR1 is SGHRS, CDR2 YFSETQ, per germline. The CDR3 is CASSLAGEQYF. DNA of the CDR3: TGCGCCAGCAGCTTGGCCGGCGAGCAGTACTTC. Filled out from reference TRBV5-1 and TRBJ2-7, the complete variable domain reads KAGVTQTPRYLIKTRGQQVTLSCSPISGHRSVSWYQQTPGQGLQFLFEYFSETQRNKGNFPGRFSGRQFSNSRSEMNVSTLELGDSALYLCASSLAGEQYFGPGTRLTVT.

The chain joins TRBV30 to TRBJ2-6; D gene uncertain. V lost 1 base to trimming and J lost 0 bases, with 7 bases between them. Germline lookup yields CDR1 GTSNPN and CDR2 SVGIG (reference sequence). CDR3 length: 15 residues. The CDR3 protein is CAWSGDHSGANVLTF. DNA of the CDR3: TGTGCCTGGAGTGGCGACCACTCTGGGGCCAACGTCCTGACTTTC.

The chain carries TRBV29-1 and TRBJ1-2, with D possibly matching TRBD1 (5 bases). The CDR3 totals 13 residues. The germline V gene encodes CDR1 SQVTM and CDR2 ANQGSEA. V lost 5 bases, J lost 4 bases, and 14 bases lay in between. The CDR3: CSVYLGGTYGYTF. CDR3 nucleotides: TGCAGCGTTTATTTGGGGGGGACCTATGGCTACACCTTC.

V usage is TRBV9 and J usage is TRBJ2-3, with D unresolved. There are 14 residues in the CDR3. Germline loops: CDR1 SGDLS, CDR2 YYNGEE. The V and J ends lost 5 bases and 6 bases respectively, with 16 bases between them. This chain's CDR3 is CASSEEAIEDTQYF. The CDR3 DNA is TGTGCCAGCAGTGAAGAAGCCATCGAGGATACGCAGTATTTT.

V and J are TRBV4-1 and TRBJ1-4; D not certain. V was shortened by 4 bases and J by 0 bases, with 12 bases between the two germline ends. The CDR3 covers 16 residues. In germline, CDR1 is MGHRA, CDR2 YSYEKL. CDR3 region: CASSPGRTSTNEKLFF. DNA for the CDR3: TGCGCCAGCAGCCCTGGGAGAACGTCAACTAATGAAAAACTGTTTTTT.

The chain joins TRBV6-5 to TRBJ1-2, with D possibly TRBD1 on 5 matching bases. Germline values: CDR1 MNHEY, CDR2 SVGAGI. V was shortened by 5 bases and J by 8 bases, with 21 bases between the two germline ends. This CDR3 has 15 residues. CDR3 protein: CASSNLGGGERGYTF. The CDR3 coding sequence is TGTGCCAGCAGTAACCTCGGGGGAGGAGAGAGGGGCTACACCTTC.

The rearrangement links TRBV28 to TRBJ1-2; no reliable D call. Germline V gives CDR1 MDHEN, CDR2 SYDVKM. Deletions cut 6 bases from V and 2 bases from J, with 13 bases between. This CDR3 is built from 14 residues. CDR3 protein: CASRLGSNNYGYTF. The CDR3 nucleotides read TGTGCCAGCAGACTCGGCAGCAACAACTATGGCTACACCTTC.

The V gene is TRBV28, the J gene TRBJ2-3; no definite D call. Germline assignment: CDR1 MDHEN and CDR2 SYDVKM. This CDR3 contains 11 residues. Trimming took 9 bases from V and 0 from J, leaving 4 bases between them. Here the CDR3 DNA reads TGTGCCAGTACTAGCACAGATACGCAGTATTTT. It encodes CASTSTDTQYF.

This clone has just a few counts. CDR3: CASSQGTGDGYTF. For the CDR3, the DNA is TGCGCCAGCAGCCAAGGGACAGGGGACGGCTACACCTTC. This chain joins TRBV4-1 and TRBJ1-2; 9 nucleotides match TRBD1. The germline gives CDR1 MGHRA, CDR2 YSYEKL. V was pared by 1 base and J by 8 bases, with 2 bases of the junction left unmatched. The CDR3 is 13 residues long.

The chain has TRBV5-1 and TRBJ2-3; D is undetermined. Trimming took 3 bases from V and 2 from J, leaving 1 base between them. The length of the CDR3 is 11 residues. CDR1 is SGHRS and CDR2 is YFSETQ in the germline V gene. The CDR3 here is CASSYTDTQYF. The CDR3 nucleotides are TGCGCCAGCAGCTACACAGATACGCAGTATTTT. Full variable domain (missing parts from reference TRBV5-1 and TRBJ2-3): KAGVTQTPRYLIKTRGQQVTLSCSPISGHRSVSWYQQTPGQGLQFLFEYFSETQRNKGNFPGRFSGRQFSNSRSEMNVSTLELGDSALYLCASSYTDTQYFGPGTRLTVL.

V is TRBV11-3 and J is TRBJ2-7; weak D call: TRBD1 (6 bases). The CDR3 length is 15 residues. Deletions cut 5 bases from V and 1 base from J, with 15 bases between. The germline V gene encodes CDR1 SGHNT and CDR2 YENEEA. The CDR3 loop reads CASSIAPTGSYEQYF. The CDR3 DNA reads as TGTGCCAGCAGCATCGCCCCGACAGGTTCCTACGAGCAGTACTTC.

The chain is built from TRBV28 and TRBJ1-2, with D uncertain. CDR3 length: 11 residues. CDR1 and CDR2 (germline): MDHEN, SYDVKM. The V end lost 8 bases, the J end lost 4 bases, and 8 bases lay between the germline ends. CDR3 nucleotide sequence: TGTGCCAGCGGTGAGGGCTATGGCTACACCTTC. It codes for CASGEGYGYTF.

A single count supports this clone. The chain combines TRBV5-8 with TRBJ2-1; D uncertain. The CDR3 runs 15 residues. Germline V gives CDR1 SGHTS, CDR2 YDEGEE. Trimming left V 3 bases short and J 0 bases short, with 10 bases between. The CDR3 sequence is CASSYRGSSYNEQFF. CDR3 coding DNA: TGTGCCAGCAGCTACCGAGGTAGCTCCTACAATGAGCAGTTCTTC.

This clone was detected a few times. The chain has TRBV19 and TRBJ1-4, with a weak D call TRBD1 (6 bases). Germline CDR1 is LNHDA and CDR2 is SQIVND (reference sequence). The CDR3 totals 14 residues. Trimming pared 6 bases from V and 5 bases from J, leaving 13 bases between. The CDR3 DNA reads as TGTGCCAGTAGCCCGAGACAGGCGAATGAAAAACTGTTTTTT. As protein: CASSPRQANEKLFF.

This clone was seen only once. The chain employs TRBV19 and TRBJ1-4; D is unclear. The CDR3 length is 12 residues. Germline V gene data show CDR1 as LNHDA and CDR2 as SQIVND (reference sequence). The CDR3 is CRYGSTNEKLFF. The CDR3 bases are TGTCGGTATGGCTCAACTAATGAAAAACTGTTTTTT.

This sequence joins TRBV18 and TRBJ2-7; tentatively, D is TRBD1 (6 bases). Trimming shortened V by 3 bases and J by 2 bases, and 11 bases separated the two germline ends. Germline V gives CDR1 KGHSH, CDR2 LQKENI. The CDR3 runs 14 residues. CDR3 loop: CASSPRDTAYEQYF. CDR3 DNA sequence: TGTGCCAGCTCACCCCGGGACACAGCCTACGAGCAGTACTTC.

In DNA form, the CDR3 reads TGTGCCAGCAGTGTTTCGGGACGGGGGGAAAAACTGTTTTTT. Encoded protein: CASSVSGRGEKLFF. The chain is built from TRBV6-1 and TRBJ1-4, with D perhaps matching TRBD1 (5 bases). The germline V gene has CDR1 MNHNS and CDR2 SASEGT. V was clipped by 4 bases and J by 8 bases, with 14 bases between them. The CDR3 consists of 14 residues.

The chain recombines TRBV29-1 with TRBJ2-4, with D perhaps TRBD1 (5 bases). V dropped 0 bases and J dropped 6 bases, with 15 bases sitting between them. This CDR3 is 15 amino acids long. CDR1 and CDR2 from the germline V gene are SQVTM and ANQGSEA. CDR3 DNA: TGCAGCGTTGAAGACAGGGCGGCGTTAAGAAACATTCAGTACTTC. It specifies CSVEDRAALRNIQYF.

The chain recombines TRBV28 with TRBJ2-6, with TRBD1 as a possible D gene (6 bases). CDR1 and CDR2 from the germline V gene are MDHEN and SYDVKM. The CDR3 totals 16 residues. V lost 6 bases to trimming and J lost 8 bases, with 20 bases between them. CDR3 residues: CASRPRGQGLTNVLTF. The CDR3 DNA reads as TGTGCCAGCAGACCCCGGGGACAAGGGCTAACCAACGTCCTGACTTTC.

CDR3 region: CASSSGSNTGELFF. DNA of the CDR3: TGTGCCAGCAGCTCCGGGAGCAACACCGGGGAGCTGTTTTTT. The V gene is TRBV7-3, the J gene TRBJ2-2; possibly TRBD2 for D (6 bases). Germline V gives CDR1 SGHTA, CDR2 FQGTGA. Trimming removed 4 bases from V and 2 bases from J, with 8 bases in between. This CDR3 has 14 residues.

Only a few counts were recorded for this clone. The chain links TRBV7-8 to TRBJ2-1, with 9 bases that match TRBD2. The J segment lost 4 bases and the V segment lost 1 base, leaving 5 bases of the junction unmatched. CDR1 is SGHVS, CDR2 FQNEAQ, per germline. CDR3 length equals 16 residues. As DNA, the CDR3 is TGTGCCAGCAGCTTAGGCGCTAGCGGGACTTACAATGAGCAGTTCTTC. Amino acid sequence: CASSLGASGTYNEQFF. The full variable domain, rest sourced from reference TRBV7-8 and TRBJ2-1, is GAGVSQSPRYKVAKRGQDVALRCDPISGHVSLFWYQQALGQGPEFLTYFQNEAQLDKSGLPSDRFFAERPEGSVSTLKIQRTQQEDSAVYLCASSLGASGTYNEQFFGPGTRLTVL.